This TCR beta chain was sequenced during a study of T cell responses to AZD1222 COVID-19 vaccine. Findings and limits, study-wide: Unmutated regions of variants are reportedly targeted by nearly half of spike-specific TCRs. Receipt of two AZD1222 doses was followed by a rise in Spike-specific TCR breadth and depth.

The data were produced by immunoSEQ multiplex PCR, yet TCRdb's version contains in-frame clones alone and is incomplete. The profile shows 86,000 or so clones, more than 70% of them singletons. Trimming left V 4 bases short and J 1 base short, with 14 bases between. Per germline, CDR1 MDHEN and CDR2 SYDVKM. This CDR3 is 16 amino acids long. In regard to this clone: Its cognate antigen is unknown.

Material: peripheral blood, obtained 28 days after the second AZD1222 dose. The TCR was taken from an adult who received the AZD1222 COVID-19 vaccine. The genes are TRBV28 and TRBJ1-5, with unresolved D. The CDR3 coding sequence is TGTGCCAGCAGTTCGACTAAGGCGGGAAGCAATCAGCCCCAGCATTTT. Translated: CASSSTKAGSNQPQHF. The full variable domain, its missing parts supplied by reference TRBV28 and TRBJ1-5, is DVKVTQSSRYLVKRTGEKVFLECVQDMDHENMFWYRQDPGLGLRLIYFSYDVKMKEKGDIPEGYSVSREKKERFSLILESASTNQTSMYLCASSSTKAGSNQPQHFGDGTRLSIL.